This T cell receptor beta chain comes out of a study of blood T cells in healthy people across ages (dated by TCRdb to about 2015). As for the study more broadly: In model experiments, template switching captured roughly one uniquely barcoded TCR beta cDNA molecule for every two T cells. Using deep sequencing normalized with unique cDNA molecular identifiers, the study measured how TCR beta repertoire diversity changes with age. The donors were split into four age groups: young (average around 17 years), middle-aged (roughly 39), aged (62) and long-lived (under 90). To avoid experimental bias, donors of different ages were distributed randomly across sequencing lanes. Two additional independent replicas of 1 million unique cDNA reads from the same blood draw were analyzed for two donors (one aged 18 to 29 and one aged 80 or older). The investigation overall reported the following: Bulk unsorted PBMC profiling prevented conclusive comparison of naive and antigen-experienced compartments. Total diversity estimates from one million sequenced T cells were considered lower bounds and underestimates. Observed TCR beta diversity per million T cells fell roughly linearly with age, and a significant reduction was already apparent by age about 43. A strong correlation was found between observed TCR beta diversity and the percentage of naive T cells measured by flow cytometry. Because the CMV infection status of the donors was unknown, age-related changes in expanded clonotypes may potentially have been confounded. Compared with the aged group, the long-lived group had more naive CD4+ T cells, fewer expanded clones and increased TCR diversity, suggesting age selection.

This clonotype was found a few times. Its antigen target is currently unknown. Per-base quality was not reported, and no clone a single base away is much larger than it. The protocol used for the library was 5' RACE. A second PCR of roughly 6 to 12 cycles was run with a J-beta primer mix and a sample-barcoded 5' primer. Each TCR beta cDNA molecule received a unique molecular identifier from a template-switch 5' adaptor carrying 12 random nucleotides. At least 3 million CDR3-containing paired-end reads were obtained from each sample. First-strand cDNA synthesis was performed from all RNA using the Mint cDNA synthesis kit, with priming by a TRBC-specific oligonucleotide. After uracil-DNA glycosylase treatment, a first 18-cycle PCR used universal primers M1SS and BC2_uni_R on all cDNA. The paper's processing steps were these. For normalization, 1 million high-quality reads, each with a distinct molecular identifier, were randomly selected from each sample. Reads sharing molecular identifiers were discarded rather than binned into consensus sequences. MiTCR, with a Q25 quality threshold and the strictest error-elimination algorithm, was used for CDR3 identification, clonotype clustering and error correction. A nonparametric unseen species model using Euler transformation provided a lower-bound estimate of total TCR beta diversity. The public reads were reanalyzed by TCRdb: fastp trimming at Q25, MiXCR alignment, in-frame beta chains only. Rows are unified per CDR3 protein, each entry keeping the most common DNA and genes. The V and J calls follow TCRdb's processing rather than the paper's. Counted in this sample were roughly 1.9 million distinct CDR3 sequences; roughly two fifths of them appeared once. The biggest ten clones account for about 23% of the sample.

Donors were a few dozen systemically healthy Caucasian individuals from Russia aged roughly 6 to 90 years. Ten milliliters of peripheral blood were collected from each donor into EDTA-treated Vacutainer tubes. PBMCs were isolated by Ficoll-Paque density-gradient centrifugation, with at least 7 million obtained per sample. Trizol reagent was used to extract total RNA from PBMCs, with at least 6 micrograms per sample. The percentages of naive CD45RAhigh/CD27high T cells were determined by flow cytometry on a PBMC aliquot from every donor. The trim is 4 bases for V and 0 bases for J, with a gap of 15 bases between the germline ends. Including the terminal cysteine and phenylalanine, the CDR3 comprises 16 residues. The DNA shown is the 48-base CDR3, in frame from base 1. The germline V gene sets CDR1 to SGHTA and CDR2 to FQGTGA.

What was sequenced was blood. The V and J segments used are TRBV7-3 and TRBJ2-5; the D call could be TRBD1 or TRBD2, with each sharing 5 bases. The receptor was derived from a human donor in good health. For the CDR3, the sequence is CASSSKPGTDQETQYF. The bases are TGTGCCAGCAGCTCCAAGCCGGGGACCGACCAAGAGACCCAGTACTTC.